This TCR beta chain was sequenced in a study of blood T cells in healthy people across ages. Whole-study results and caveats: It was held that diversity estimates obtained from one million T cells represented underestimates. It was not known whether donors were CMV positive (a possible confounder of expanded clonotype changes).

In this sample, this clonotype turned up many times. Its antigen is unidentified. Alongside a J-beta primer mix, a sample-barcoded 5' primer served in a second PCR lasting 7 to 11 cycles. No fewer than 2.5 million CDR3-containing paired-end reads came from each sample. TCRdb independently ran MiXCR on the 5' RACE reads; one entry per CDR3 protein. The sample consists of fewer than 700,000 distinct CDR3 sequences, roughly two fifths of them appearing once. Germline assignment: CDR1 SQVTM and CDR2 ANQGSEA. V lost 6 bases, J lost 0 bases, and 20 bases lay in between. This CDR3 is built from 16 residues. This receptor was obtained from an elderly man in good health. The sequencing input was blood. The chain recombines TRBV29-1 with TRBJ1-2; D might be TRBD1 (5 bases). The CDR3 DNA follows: TGCAGCGTCCAAGGGGCGGGAAGGGGATCTAACTATGGCTACACCTTC. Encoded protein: CSVQGAGRGSNYGYTF.